Listed here is a single T cell receptor beta chain. The CDR3 is 15 residues long. V lost 5 bases, J lost 4 bases, and 15 bases lay in between. Germline assignment: CDR1 SGHTA and CDR2 FQGNSA. In the original analysis: From reference gene primer amplification, estimates of nucleated cell counts were derived. The repertoire was sequenced with immunoSEQ multiplex PCR; TCRdb's copy has only in-frame clones and lacks some. The V and J calls and the clone size are those of that table, but D and trimming were determined from the DNA. The repertoire holds under 300,000 clones, approximately 82% seen once, with about 1.5% in the top ten. The data derive from a study of blood T cell repertoires in COVID-19. For the study at large: COVID-19 samples collected from the United States, Italy and Spain covered acute and convalescent phases.

The rearrangement joins TRBV7-2 to TRBJ2-1; D perhaps matches TRBD2 (6 bases). The TCR comes from a woman aged 40 to 50 who had recovered from COVID-19. Material for sequencing was peripheral blood. The CDR3 bases are TGTGCCAGCAGCCCGAGGATGGGAGGATACAATGAGCAGTTCTTC. Residues: CASSPRMGGYNEQFF.